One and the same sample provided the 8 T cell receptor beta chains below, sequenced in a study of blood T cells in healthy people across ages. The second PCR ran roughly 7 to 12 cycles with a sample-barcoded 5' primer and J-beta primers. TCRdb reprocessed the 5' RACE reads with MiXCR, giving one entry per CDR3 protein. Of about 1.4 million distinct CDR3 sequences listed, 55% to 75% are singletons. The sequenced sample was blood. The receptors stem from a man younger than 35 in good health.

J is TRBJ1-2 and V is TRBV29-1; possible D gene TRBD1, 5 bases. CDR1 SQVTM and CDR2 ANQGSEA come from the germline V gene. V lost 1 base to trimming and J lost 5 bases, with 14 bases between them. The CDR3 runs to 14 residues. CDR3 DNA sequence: TGCAGCGTTGAAGGAAGGGGCGGCTGGTATGGCTACACCTTC. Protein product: CSVEGRGGWYGYTF.

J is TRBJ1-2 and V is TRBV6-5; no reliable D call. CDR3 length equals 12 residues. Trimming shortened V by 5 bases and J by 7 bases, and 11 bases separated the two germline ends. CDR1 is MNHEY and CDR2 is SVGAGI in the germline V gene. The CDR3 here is CASSDPGFGYTF. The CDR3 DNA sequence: TGTGCCAGCAGTGATCCGGGGTTTGGCTACACCTTC.

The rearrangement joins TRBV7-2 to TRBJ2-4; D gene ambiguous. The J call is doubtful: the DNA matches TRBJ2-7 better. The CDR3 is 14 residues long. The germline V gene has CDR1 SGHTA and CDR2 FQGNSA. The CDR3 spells CASSPSSSPYEQYF. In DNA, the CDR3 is TGTGCCAGCAGCCCCAGTTCCTCCCCCTACGAGCAGTACTTC.

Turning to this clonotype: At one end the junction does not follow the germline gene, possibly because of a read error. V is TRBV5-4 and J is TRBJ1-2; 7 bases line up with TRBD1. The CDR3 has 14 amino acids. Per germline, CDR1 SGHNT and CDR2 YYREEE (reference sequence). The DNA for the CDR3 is TGTGCCAGCAGCTTGGATACAGGGGACTATGGCAACACCTTC. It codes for CASSLDTGDYGNTF.

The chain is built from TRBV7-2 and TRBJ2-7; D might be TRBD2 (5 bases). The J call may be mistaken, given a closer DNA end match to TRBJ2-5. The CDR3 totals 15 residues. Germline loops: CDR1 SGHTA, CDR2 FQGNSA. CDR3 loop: CASSLARVSTETQYF. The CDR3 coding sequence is TGTGCCAGCAGCTTAGCGAGGGTGTCTACAGAGACCCAGTACTTC.

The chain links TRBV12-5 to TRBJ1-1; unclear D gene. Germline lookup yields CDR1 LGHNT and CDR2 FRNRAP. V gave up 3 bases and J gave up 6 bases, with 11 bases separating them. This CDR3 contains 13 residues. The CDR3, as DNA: TGTGCTAGTGGTTTCGTGAATGCGGCTGAAGCTTTCTTT. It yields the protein CASGFVNAAEAFF.

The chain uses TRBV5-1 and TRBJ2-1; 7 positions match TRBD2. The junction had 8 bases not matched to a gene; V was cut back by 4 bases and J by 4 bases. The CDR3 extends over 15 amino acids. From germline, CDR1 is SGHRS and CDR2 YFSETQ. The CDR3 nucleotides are TGCGCCAGCAGCAGGGAGGGCGGGGCGTACAATGAGCAGTTCTTC. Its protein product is CASSREGGAYNEQFF. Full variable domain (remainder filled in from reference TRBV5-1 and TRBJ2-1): KAGVTQTPRYLIKTRGQQVTLSCSPISGHRSVSWYQQTPGQGLQFLFEYFSETQRNKGNFPGRFSGRQFSNSRSEMNVSTLELGDSALYLCASSREGGAYNEQFFGPGTRLTVL.

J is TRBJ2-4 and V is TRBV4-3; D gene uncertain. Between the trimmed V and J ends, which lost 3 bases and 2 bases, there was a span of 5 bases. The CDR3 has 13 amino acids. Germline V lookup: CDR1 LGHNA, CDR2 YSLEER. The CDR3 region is CASSQSTKNIQYF. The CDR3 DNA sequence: TGCGCCAGCAGCCAGAGTACCAAAAACATTCAGTACTTC.